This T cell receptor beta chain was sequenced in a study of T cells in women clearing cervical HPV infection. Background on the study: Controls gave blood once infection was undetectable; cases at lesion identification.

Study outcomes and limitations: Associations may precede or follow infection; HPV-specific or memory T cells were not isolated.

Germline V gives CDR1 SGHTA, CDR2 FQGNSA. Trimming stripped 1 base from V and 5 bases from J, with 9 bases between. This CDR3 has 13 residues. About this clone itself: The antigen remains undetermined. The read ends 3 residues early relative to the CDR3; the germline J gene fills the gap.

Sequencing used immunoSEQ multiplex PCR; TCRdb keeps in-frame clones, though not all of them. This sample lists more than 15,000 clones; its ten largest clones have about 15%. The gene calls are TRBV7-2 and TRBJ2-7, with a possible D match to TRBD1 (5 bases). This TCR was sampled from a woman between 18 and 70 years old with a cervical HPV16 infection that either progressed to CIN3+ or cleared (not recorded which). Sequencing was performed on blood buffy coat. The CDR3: CASSLEAGNEQYF. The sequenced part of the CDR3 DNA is TGTGCCAGCAGCTTAGAGGCAGGGAACGAG.